Listed below are T cell receptor beta chains from one sample, sequenced in a study of T cell repertoires in cytomegalovirus infection. These receptors have no known antigen. TCRdb itself ran the reads through MiXCR, one entry per CDR3 protein. The data hold about 280,000 distinct CDR3 sequences, with roughly a fifth observed a single time. Sequencing used cultured PBMCs, obtained from culture after CMV antigen stimulation. These receptors were taken from a human donor in good health (CMV status not recorded). Some clones in this sample may be carry-over from other donors' samples. Each CDR3 is given with its conserved first and last residue. The D gene is left open where the match is weak. For some rows the clone size is stated as once, few or many, or as a class when expanded; others skip it.

J gene: TRBJ2-1; CDR3 length: 17; V gene: TRBV7-3; D gene: TRBD2; clone size: few; CDR3 protein: CASSSILAGASFNEQFF; CDR3 DNA: TGTGCCAGCAGCTCCATTCTAGCGGGAGCCTCATTCAATGAGCAGTTCTTC
J gene: TRBJ2-1; CDR3 length: 19; V gene: TRBV25-1; D gene: TRBD2; clone size: few; CDR3 protein: CASSEWSVGTSGAYNEQFF; CDR3 DNA: TGTGCCAGCAGTGAATGGTCGGTCGGGACTAGCGGGGCCTACAATGAGCAGTTCTTC
J gene: TRBJ2-3; CDR3 length: 15; V gene: TRBV7-2; D gene: TRBD2; clone size: .; CDR3 protein: CASSLTSGTWDTQYF; CDR3 DNA: TGTGCCAGCAGCTTAACTAGCGGGACTTGGGACACGCAGTATTTT
J gene: TRBJ2-1; CDR3 length: 16; V gene: TRBV19; D gene: TRBD2; clone size: .; CDR3 protein: CASSNGLAGPYNEQFF; CDR3 DNA: TGTGCCAGTAGTAATGGGCTAGCGGGCCCTTACAATGAGCAGTTCTTC
J gene: TRBJ1-1; CDR3 length: 11; V gene: TRBV6-6; D gene: TRBD1; clone size: .; CDR3 protein: CASSQTGEAFF; CDR3 DNA: TGTGCCAGCAGTCAGACAGGGGAAGCTTTCTTT
J gene: TRBJ2-4; CDR3 length: 12; V gene: TRBV6-2/TRBV6-3; D gene: .; clone size: few; CDR3 protein: CASSNGPNIQYF; CDR3 DNA: TGTGCCAGCAGTAATGGACCCAACATTCAGTACTTC
J gene: TRBJ2-1; CDR3 length: 14; V gene: TRBV18; D gene: .; clone size: .; CDR3 protein: CASSPPGGANEQFF; CDR3 DNA: TGTGCCAGCTCACCACCAGGAGGGGCCAATGAGCAGTTCTTC
J gene: TRBJ2-6; CDR3 length: 21; V gene: TRBV11-3; D gene: TRBD2; clone size: .; CDR3 protein: CASSPRLAGEGGLSGANVLTF; CDR3 DNA: TGTGCCAGCAGCCCACGACTAGCGGGAGAGGGGGGCCTCTCTGGGGCCAACGTCCTGACTTTC
J gene: TRBJ2-1; CDR3 length: 13; V gene: TRBV7-9; D gene: .; clone size: few; CDR3 protein: CASSLDGWDEQFF; CDR3 DNA: TGTGCCAGCAGCTTAGATGGCTGGGATGAGCAGTTCTTC
J gene: TRBJ2-1; CDR3 length: 12; V gene: TRBV12-3/TRBV12-4; D gene: .; clone size: .; CDR3 protein: CASSLGSVEQFF; CDR3 DNA: TGTGCCAGCAGTTTGGGGAGCGTTGAGCAGTTCTTC
J gene: TRBJ2-3; CDR3 length: 17; V gene: TRBV7-2; D gene: TRBD1; clone size: many; CDR3 protein: CASSLETGFTSTDTQYF; CDR3 DNA: TGTGCCAGCAGCTTAGAGACAGGGTTTACTAGCACAGATACGCAGTATTTT
J gene: TRBJ1-1; CDR3 length: 17; V gene: TRBV7-9; D gene: TRBD1; clone size: many; CDR3 protein: CASSLGFGQGANTEAFF; CDR3 DNA: TGTGCCAGCAGCTTAGGTTTCGGACAGGGGGCGAACACTGAAGCTTTCTTT
J gene: TRBJ2-5; CDR3 length: 14; V gene: TRBV28; D gene: .; clone size: .; CDR3 protein: CASSLSGSQETQYF; CDR3 DNA: TGTGCCAGCAGTTTATCGGGCAGTCAAGAGACCCAGTACTTC
J gene: TRBJ2-1; CDR3 length: 16; V gene: TRBV7-8; D gene: TRBD2; clone size: .; CDR3 protein: CASSLDRLAGRNEQFF; CDR3 DNA: TGTGCCAGCAGCTTAGATAGACTAGCGGGAAGGAATGAGCAGTTCTTC
J gene: TRBJ2-2; CDR3 length: 13; V gene: TRBV6-2/TRBV6-3; D gene: .; clone size: few; CDR3 protein: CASRFRGTGELFF; CDR3 DNA: TGTGCCAGCAGGTTCAGGGGCACCGGGGAGCTGTTTTTT
J gene: TRBJ2-7; CDR3 length: 16; V gene: TRBV7-2; D gene: .; clone size: many; CDR3 protein: CASSSPRGPALYEQYF; CDR3 DNA: TGTGCCAGCAGCTCTCCACGGGGCCCAGCCCTCTACGAGCAGTACTTC
J gene: TRBJ2-3; CDR3 length: 14; V gene: TRBV11-2; D gene: TRBD1; clone size: .; CDR3 protein: CASSRGQGRDTQYF; CDR3 DNA: TGTGCCAGCAGCAGAGGACAGGGCAGGGATACGCAGTATTTT
J gene: TRBJ2-1; CDR3 length: 16; V gene: TRBV6-2/TRBV6-3; D gene: .; clone size: .; CDR3 protein: CASSHGLAAAPGEQFF; CDR3 DNA: TGTGCCAGCAGCCACGGGTTGGCGGCCGCCCCAGGGGAGCAGTTCTTC
J gene: TRBJ1-1; CDR3 length: 13; V gene: TRBV20-1; D gene: TRBD1; clone size: .; CDR3 protein: CSARYRGETEAFF; CDR3 DNA: TGCAGTGCTAGATACAGGGGAGAGACTGAAGCTTTCTTT
J gene: TRBJ2-1; CDR3 length: 15; V gene: TRBV15; D gene: TRBD2; clone size: many; CDR3 protein: CATSRILALYNEQFF; CDR3 DNA: TGTGCCACCAGCAGAATACTAGCGCTTTACAATGAGCAGTTCTTC
J gene: TRBJ2-1; CDR3 length: 15; V gene: TRBV11-2; D gene: TRBD2; clone size: .; CDR3 protein: CASSPSHGRGYEQFF; CDR3 DNA: TGTGCCAGCAGCCCCAGCCATGGGCGGGGGTATGAGCAGTTCTTC
J gene: TRBJ1-6; CDR3 length: 13; V gene: TRBV18; D gene: .; clone size: .; CDR3 protein: CASSPGHSSPLHF; CDR3 DNA: TGTGCCAGCTCTCCGGGACACTCCTCACCCCTCCACTTT
J gene: TRBJ1-1; CDR3 length: 17; V gene: TRBV30; D gene: .; clone size: .; CDR3 protein: CAWSVLVKGQLNTEAFF; CDR3 DNA: TGTGCCTGGAGTGTACTGGTGAAAGGGCAACTGAACACTGAAGCTTTCTTT
J gene: TRBJ2-1; CDR3 length: 15; V gene: TRBV20-1; D gene: TRBD2; clone size: many; CDR3 protein: CSARDQELAGNEQFF; CDR3 DNA: TGCAGTGCTAGAGATCAGGAACTAGCGGGTAATGAGCAGTTCTTC
J gene: TRBJ2-1; CDR3 length: 15; V gene: TRBV7-2; D gene: .; clone size: many; CDR3 protein: CASSGTFISYNEQFF; CDR3 DNA: TGTGCCAGCAGCGGGACATTTATCTCCTACAATGAGCAGTTCTTC
J gene: TRBJ2-7; CDR3 length: 13; V gene: TRBV30; D gene: .; clone size: few; CDR3 protein: CAWSRRAAYEQYF; CDR3 DNA: TGTGCCTGGAGTCGGCGGGCAGCCTACGAGCAGTACTTC
J gene: TRBJ1-5; CDR3 length: 17; V gene: TRBV6-5; D gene: .; clone size: few; CDR3 protein: CASRAGRSPLGNQPQHF; CDR3 DNA: TGTGCCAGCAGGGCCGGGAGATCCCCTTTGGGCAATCAGCCCCAGCATTTT
J gene: TRBJ1-1; CDR3 length: 14; V gene: TRBV7-4; D gene: .; clone size: .; CDR3 protein: CASSLSTANTEAFF; CDR3 DNA: TGTGCCAGCAGCTTAAGTACAGCGAACACTGAAGCTTTCTTT
J gene: TRBJ1-1; CDR3 length: 14; V gene: TRBV4-1; D gene: .; clone size: .; CDR3 protein: CASSRTDGNTEAFF; CDR3 DNA: TGCGCCAGCAGCCGCACGGACGGGAACACTGAAGCTTTCTTT
J gene: TRBJ1-1; CDR3 length: 14; V gene: TRBV5-1; D gene: .; clone size: many; CDR3 protein: CASATPGENTEAFF; CDR3 DNA: TGCGCCAGCGCCACACCGGGAGAGAACACTGAAGCTTTCTTT
J gene: TRBJ2-5; CDR3 length: 14; V gene: TRBV2; D gene: .; clone size: .; CDR3 protein: CASSEGVYQETQYF; CDR3 DNA: TGTGCCAGCAGTGAGGGGGTGTACCAAGAGACCCAGTACTTC
J gene: TRBJ2-3; CDR3 length: 17; V gene: TRBV28; D gene: .; clone size: .; CDR3 protein: CASSFILGVGSTDTQYF; CDR3 DNA: TGTGCCAGCAGTTTCATTTTAGGTGTCGGGTCAACAGATACGCAGTATTTT
J gene: TRBJ2-3; CDR3 length: 13; V gene: TRBV14; D gene: .; clone size: many; CDR3 protein: CASSHPRTDTQYF; CDR3 DNA: TGTGCCAGCAGCCATCCCCGCACAGATACGCAGTATTTT
J gene: TRBJ2-3; CDR3 length: 12; V gene: TRBV27; D gene: .; clone size: .; CDR3 protein: CASRGLADTQYF; CDR3 DNA: TGTGCCAGCAGGGGGCTGGCAGATACGCAGTATTTT
J gene: TRBJ2-3; CDR3 length: 15; V gene: TRBV6-4; D gene: TRBD2; clone size: .; CDR3 protein: CASSDASGGPDTQYF; CDR3 DNA: TGTGCCAGCAGTGACGCGTCGGGAGGCCCAGATACGCAGTATTTT
J gene: TRBJ2-7; CDR3 length: 15; V gene: TRBV11-2; D gene: .; clone size: .; CDR3 protein: CASSPNRGSGYEQYF; CDR3 DNA: TGTGCCAGCAGCCCCAATCGAGGATCCGGCTACGAGCAGTACTTC
J gene: TRBJ1-1; CDR3 length: 14; V gene: TRBV5-1; D gene: .; clone size: .; CDR3 protein: CASSLAPGNTEAFF; CDR3 DNA: TGCGCCAGCAGCTTGGCTCCGGGGAACACTGAAGCTTTCTTT
J gene: TRBJ1-6; CDR3 length: 16; V gene: TRBV3-1; D gene: .; clone size: few; CDR3 protein: CASSQDTTGGNSPLHF; CDR3 DNA: TGTGCCAGCAGCCAAGATACGACAGGAGGCAATTCACCCCTCCACTTT
J gene: TRBJ2-1; CDR3 length: 18; V gene: TRBV7-2; D gene: TRBD2; clone size: many; CDR3 protein: CASSSSSPLAGAFDEQFF; CDR3 DNA: TGTGCCAGCAGCTCGTCCTCGCCTCTAGCGGGAGCGTTTGATGAGCAGTTCTTC
J gene: TRBJ1-6; CDR3 length: 16; V gene: TRBV4-3; D gene: .; clone size: .; CDR3 protein: CASSQGPGGFGSPLHF; CDR3 DNA: TGCGCCAGCAGCCAAGGACCCGGAGGTTTTGGTTCACCCCTCCACTTT
J gene: TRBJ2-5; CDR3 length: 14; V gene: TRBV7-9; D gene: .; clone size: many; CDR3 protein: CASSLWAIQETQYF; CDR3 DNA: TGTGCCAGCAGCTTATGGGCGATCCAAGAGACCCAGTACTTC
J gene: TRBJ1-2; CDR3 length: 15; V gene: TRBV6-5; D gene: .; clone size: .; CDR3 protein: CASSPVSGFGYGYTF; CDR3 DNA: TGTGCCAGCAGTCCCGTTTCGGGGTTCGGCTATGGCTACACCTTC
J gene: TRBJ1-5; CDR3 length: 13; V gene: TRBV12-3/TRBV12-4; D gene: .; clone size: few; CDR3 protein: CASTVKSNQPQHF; CDR3 DNA: TGTGCCAGCACAGTGAAAAGCAATCAGCCCCAGCATTTT
J gene: TRBJ1-5; CDR3 length: 15; V gene: TRBV7-9; D gene: TRBD1; clone size: many; CDR3 protein: CASSEDRGPNQPQHF; CDR3 DNA: TGTGCCAGCAGCGAGGACAGGGGACCCAATCAGCCCCAGCATTTT
J gene: TRBJ2-5; CDR3 length: 13; V gene: TRBV6-1; D gene: .; clone size: many; CDR3 protein: CASSPGGQETQYF; CDR3 DNA: TGTGCCAGCAGCCCCGGCGGCCAAGAGACCCAGTACTTC
J gene: TRBJ1-3; CDR3 length: 15; V gene: TRBV28; D gene: .; clone size: once; CDR3 protein: CASSLYNPSGNTIYF; CDR3 DNA: TGTGCCAGCAGTTTATACAACCCCTCTGGAAACACCATATATTTT
J gene: TRBJ1-6; CDR3 length: 15; V gene: TRBV6-2/TRBV6-3; D gene: .; clone size: .; CDR3 protein: CASTKRTPPNSPLHF; CDR3 DNA: TGTGCCAGCACTAAACGGACACCGCCTAATTCACCCCTCCACTTT
J gene: TRBJ1-5; CDR3 length: 12; V gene: TRBV29-1; D gene: .; clone size: few; CDR3 protein: CSVAGSNQPQHF; CDR3 DNA: TGCAGCGTTGCGGGCAGCAATCAGCCCCAGCATTTT
J gene: TRBJ1-5; CDR3 length: 14; V gene: TRBV28; D gene: .; clone size: many; CDR3 protein: CASTEVQPDQPQHF; CDR3 DNA: TGTGCCAGCACAGAGGTACAGCCTGATCAGCCCCAGCATTTT
J gene: TRBJ2-1; CDR3 length: 13; V gene: TRBV2; D gene: .; clone size: .; CDR3 protein: CARRVDGYNEQFF; CDR3 DNA: TGTGCCAGAAGGGTAGATGGATACAATGAGCAGTTCTTC
J gene: TRBJ2-5; CDR3 length: 15; V gene: TRBV7-2; D gene: .; clone size: many; CDR3 protein: CASSLRPLGEETQYF; CDR3 DNA: TGTGCCAGCAGCTTACGACCCCTGGGGGAAGAGACCCAGTACTTC
J gene: TRBJ1-4; CDR3 length: 14; V gene: TRBV5-4; D gene: TRBD1; clone size: few; CDR3 protein: CASSVQGALEKLFF; CDR3 DNA: TGTGCCAGCAGCGTACAGGGGGCGCTTGAAAAACTGTTTTTT
J gene: TRBJ2-7; CDR3 length: 15; V gene: TRBV20-1; D gene: .; clone size: .; CDR3 protein: CSAAGTETGPYEQYF; CDR3 DNA: TGCAGTGCTGCCGGGACGGAGACAGGACCCTACGAGCAGTACTTC
J gene: TRBJ2-1; CDR3 length: 17; V gene: TRBV7-2; D gene: TRBD2; clone size: many; CDR3 protein: CASSLVSVTSGKDEQFF; CDR3 DNA: TGTGCCAGCAGCTTAGTTTCAGTGACTAGCGGGAAGGATGAGCAGTTCTTC
J gene: TRBJ2-1; CDR3 length: 15; V gene: TRBV4-1; D gene: .; clone size: few; CDR3 protein: CASSPRLRGYNEQFF; CDR3 DNA: TGCGCCAGCAGCCCCCGATTAAGGGGCTACAATGAGCAGTTCTTC
J gene: TRBJ2-5; CDR3 length: 14; V gene: TRBV27; D gene: .; clone size: few; CDR3 protein: CASSSYRYQETQYF; CDR3 DNA: TGTGCCAGCAGTTCCTACCGGTACCAAGAGACCCAGTACTTC
J gene: TRBJ1-1; CDR3 length: 14; V gene: TRBV29-1; D gene: TRBD1; clone size: once; CDR3 protein: CSVDIGTGVTEAFF; CDR3 DNA: TGCAGCGTTGACATAGGAACAGGGGTAACTGAAGCTTTCTTT
J gene: TRBJ1-5; CDR3 length: 13; V gene: TRBV28; D gene: .; clone size: few; CDR3 protein: CASSLDGYQPQHF; CDR3 DNA: TGTGCCAGCAGTTTGGACGGATATCAGCCCCAGCATTTT